The next 9 T cell receptor beta chains were all read from a single sample in a study of metastatic and nonmetastatic thyroid tumors. TCRdb re-called the PCR reads with MiXCR. The sample has 20,000 to 25,000 clones, 25% to 30% seen once. Treatment of any kind had been given to no patient before thyroid surgery. The sequenced material came from tumor tissue. The receptors originated from a female donor with papillary thyroid cancer or a benign thyroid nodule (not recorded which). Some clones in this sample may be carry-over from other donors' samples.

In its sample, this clone was seen many times. This chain uses TRBV2 with TRBJ1-3; TRBD1 is a possible D gene (5 bases). This CDR3 is built from 16 residues. V dropped 7 bases and J dropped 3 bases, with 19 bases sitting between them. CDR1 is SNHLY and CDR2 is FYNNEI in the germline V gene. The CDR3 region has the DNA TGTGCCAGCACCCGAGAACAGGCGGAAGGTGGAAACACCATATATTTT. It is translated as CASTREQAEGGNTIYF. Together with reference TRBV2 and TRBJ1-3, the CDR3 gives the full variable domain: EPEVTQTPSHQVTQMGQEVILRCVPISNHLYFYWYRQILGQKVEFLVSFYNNEISEKSEIFDDQFSVERPDGSNFTLKIRSTKLEDSAMYFCASTREQAEGGNTIYFGEGSWLTVV.

Many counts were recorded for this clone. The rearrangement joins TRBV29-1 to TRBJ2-7, with 7 nucleotides matching TRBD1. The CDR3 length is 13 residues. V lost 4 bases, J lost 6 bases, and 9 bases stayed unmatched. Germline loops: CDR1 SQVTM, CDR2 ANQGSEA. CDR3 DNA: TGCAGCGTTGCCCAAACAGGGGCGGGCGAGCAGTACTTC. Amino acids: CSVAQTGAGEQYF.

V usage is TRBV30 and J usage is TRBJ2-6, with TRBD1 as a possible D gene (5 bases). Trimming took 0 bases from V and 0 from J, leaving 12 bases between them. The CDR3 sequence is 17 residues long. CDR1 GTSNPN and CDR2 SVGIG come from the germline V gene (reference sequence). The chain's CDR3 is CAWSVHRLNSGANVLTF. In DNA, the CDR3 is TGTGCCTGGAGTGTACACAGGTTAAACTCTGGGGCCAACGTCCTGACTTTC.

This chain connects TRBV24-1 to TRBJ2-2; D is ambiguous. CDR1 KGHDR and CDR2 SFDVKD come from the germline V gene. This CDR3 is built from 18 residues. V lost 0 bases, J lost 4 bases, and 17 bases lay in between. The CDR3 region has the DNA TGTGCCACCAGTGATTTGGGTGACACGGTCGGCGTCACCGGGGAGCTGTTTTTT. It encodes CATSDLGDTVGVTGELFF.

The chain links TRBV20-1 to TRBJ1-2; maybe TRBD1 (5 bases). The CDR3 spans 16 residues. Per the germline V gene, CDR1 is DFQATT and CDR2 is SNEGSKA (reference sequence). V was pared by 3 bases and J by 7 bases, with 24 bases between. The CDR3 spells CSARNVGRGALRGYTF. As DNA, the CDR3 is TGCAGTGCTAGGAATGTGGGGCGTGGGGCCTTACGTGGCTACACCTTC.

In its sample, this clone is medium-sized. The V and J genes are TRBV6-1 and TRBJ2-7; no firm D call. This CDR3 contains 13 residues. V was pared by 2 bases and J by 5 bases, with 10 bases between. Germline values: CDR1 MNHNS, CDR2 SASEGT. CDR3 protein: CASSESGLDEQYF. In DNA form, the CDR3 reads TGTGCCAGCAGTGAATCTGGTCTTGACGAGCAGTACTTC.

In its sample, this clone is medium-sized. The V and J genes are TRBV6-4 and TRBJ2-5, with TRBD2 matching over 9 bases. Per germline, CDR1 MRHNA and CDR2 SNTAGT. The CDR3 is 13 amino acids. J gave up 3 bases and V 4 bases, and 0 bases lay outside the gene matches. The CDR3, as DNA: TGTGCCAGCAGTGCTAGCGGGGAAGAGACCCAGTACTTC. Its translation is CASSASGEETQYF.

Relative to its sample, this clone is medium-sized. The chain combines TRBV20-1 with TRBJ2-1; the match to TRBD1 covers 7 bases. Germline loops: CDR1 DFQATT, CDR2 SNEGSKA (reference sequence). This CDR3 is built from 15 residues. V was clipped by 3 bases and J by 5 bases; unmatched bases: 10. The CDR3 sequence is CSASASGTANNEQFF. The CDR3 DNA sequence: TGCAGTGCTAGCGCCTCCGGGACAGCAAACAATGAGCAGTTCTTC.

The J gene is TRBJ2-5, the V gene TRBV12-5, with D possibly being TRBD1 or TRBD2 (6 bases each). The CDR3 has 16 residues. From germline, CDR1 is LGHNT and CDR2 FRNRAP. Trimming left V 6 bases short and J 1 base short, with 18 bases between. CDR3 nucleotides: TGTGCTAGTGGCCCCGGAGCCAGGGGAGGCCAAGAGACCCAGTACTTC. Its translation is CASGPGARGGQETQYF.